This entry lists 29 T cell receptor beta chains sequenced from one sample in a study of T cells in tuberculosis. The method was immunoSEQ multiplex PCR; TCRdb's version includes in-frame clones alone and lacks a portion of them. The sample has under 50,000 clones, approximately 94% seen once. Time point: new active TB diagnosis, blood taken before or within 7 days of starting treatment. The sample consisted of PBMCs, taken at tuberculosis diagnosis. The receptors here all came from an adult with tuberculosis.

J is TRBJ1-6 and V is TRBV30; tentatively, D is TRBD1 (5 bases). The V and J ends lost 2 bases and 7 bases respectively, with 21 bases between them. The CDR3 consists of 17 residues. The germline V gene encodes CDR1 GTSNPN and CDR2 SVGIG (reference sequence). Here the CDR3 reads CAWSSGLGGALNSPLHF. The CDR3, as DNA: TGTGCCTGGAGTAGTGGCCTAGGAGGGGCCTTGAATTCACCCCTCCACTTT.

The chain combines TRBV10-3 with TRBJ1-2; the D gene is possibly TRBD1 (6 bases). The V gene's germline CDR1 is ENHRY and CDR2 SYGVKD. The CDR3 is 15 residues long. Deletions cut 6 bases from V and 5 bases from J, with 19 bases between. The CDR3 loop is CAISPRQVGTYGYTF. The DNA for the CDR3 is TGTGCCATCAGCCCCCGACAGGTTGGCACGTATGGCTACACCTTC.

The V call is TRBV5-5, the J call TRBJ2-7; D not resolved. CDR1 is SGHKS and CDR2 is YYEKEE in the germline V gene (reference sequence). CDR3 length: 13 residues. V was pared by 1 base and J by 4 bases, with 9 bases between. Here the CDR3 DNA reads TGTGCCAGCAGCTTGTCTTCTCTTTACGAGCAGTACTTC. Translated: CASSLSSLYEQYF.

CDR3 sequence: CASSYGTTYEQYF. The CDR3 region has the DNA TGTGCCAGCAGTTACGGGACTACCTACGAGCAGTACTTC. The chain couples TRBV6-5 to TRBJ2-7, with 7 bases that match TRBD2. The CDR3 is 13 amino acids. Germline loops: CDR1 MNHEY, CDR2 SVGAGI. V shed 2 bases, J shed 2 bases, and the junction held 0 bases outside the gene matches.

The CDR3 region has the DNA TGCAGTGGGGGAGCCGCCTACGAGCAGTACTTC. Amino acids: CSGGAAYEQYF. The chain carries TRBV20-1 and TRBJ2-7; possible D gene TRBD2, 5 bases. Germline CDR1 reads DFQATT; CDR2 reads SNEGSKA (reference sequence). The CDR3 totals 11 residues. The V gene lost 7 bases and the J gene lost 2 bases, with 9 bases spanning the gap.

There are a few counts of this clone. The chain joins TRBV25-1 to TRBJ2-7, with TRBD1 matching 8 bases. Per germline, CDR1 MGHDK and CDR2 SYGVNS. Trimming removed 3 bases from V and 1 base from J; junction bases left unmatched: 2. The CDR3 sequence is 14 residues long. The CDR3 bases are TGTGCCAGCAGTGATCAGGGGGCATCCTACGAGCAGTACTTC. It encodes CASSDQGASYEQYF.

A single count supports this clone. CDR3 bases: TGTGCCAGCAGCTTAGTGTCGCGGGGTACCACTGAAGCTTTCTTT. Protein product: CASSLVSRGTTEAFF. The rearrangement uses TRBV7-2 and TRBJ1-1, with D unresolved. Germline-derived CDR1 and CDR2 are SGHTA and FQGNSA. Trimming stripped 1 base from V and 4 bases from J, with 13 bases between. This CDR3 has 15 amino acids.

V and J are TRBV5-8 and TRBJ1-1; D is uncertain. The CDR3 is made up of 16 amino acids. Germline CDR1 is SGHTS and CDR2 is YDEGEE. The V and J ends lost 2 bases and 0 bases respectively, with 14 bases between them. The CDR3 reads CASSFNRGSLNTEAFF. Written as DNA, the CDR3 is TGTGCCAGCAGCTTTAATCGGGGATCGTTGAACACTGAAGCTTTCTTT.

The chain couples TRBV5-6 to TRBJ1-2; possibly TRBD1 for D (6 bases). The CDR3 is 14 amino acids. Trimming left V 0 bases short and J 2 bases short, with 8 bases between. Per germline, CDR1 SGHDT and CDR2 YYEEEE. The CDR3 loop is CASSLVQGNYGYTF. Here the CDR3 DNA reads TGTGCCAGCAGCTTGGTGCAGGGGAACTATGGCTACACCTTC.

The V gene is TRBV7-2, the J gene TRBJ2-4; weak D call: TRBD1 (5 bases). The CDR3 has 14 residues. Per germline, CDR1 SGHTA and CDR2 FQGNSA. Deletions cut 5 bases from V and 1 base from J, with 9 bases between. The CDR3 reads CASSLQVAKNIQYF. In DNA, the CDR3 is TGTGCCAGCAGCCTACAGGTGGCCAAAAACATTCAGTACTTC.

CDR3 residues: CASRYSGANVLTF. The CDR3 DNA reads TGTGCCAGTAGGTATTCTGGGGCCAACGTCCTGACTTTC. The genes are TRBV19 and TRBJ2-6; D remains unclear. The germline CDR1 and CDR2 sequences are LNHDA and SQIVND (reference sequence). Trimming pared 6 bases from V and 1 base from J, leaving 4 bases between. The CDR3 has 13 residues.

The rearrangement links TRBV15 to TRBJ1-2; possibly TRBD1 for D (6 bases). This CDR3 comprises 15 residues. The germline gives CDR1 LNHNV, CDR2 YYDKDF (reference sequence). Trimming cost V 5 bases and J 8 bases, with 21 bases left between them. CDR3 in DNA: TGTGCCACCAGCCCCCGGGACACGGTATTCTTCGGCTACACCTTC. This codes for CATSPRDTVFFGYTF.

The V gene is TRBV4-2, the J gene TRBJ2-7, with D tentatively TRBD1 (5 bases). The CDR3 covers 15 residues. Germline V lookup: CDR1 LGHNA, CDR2 YNFKEQ. The ends were cut back, 0 bases at V and 5 bases at J, with 14 bases in the middle. This chain's CDR3 is CASSQEKGPVDEQYF. The DNA for the CDR3 is TGTGCCAGCAGCCAAGAGAAGGGGCCCGTGGACGAGCAGTACTTC.

The CDR3 protein is CASSIFQGYQPQHF. The CDR3 nucleotides are TGTGCCAGTAGTATCTTCCAGGGGTATCAGCCCCAGCATTTT. This chain uses TRBV19 with TRBJ1-5; perhaps TRBD1 as D (6 bases). This CDR3 is 14 amino acids long. Trimming took 3 bases from V and 5 from J, leaving 11 bases between them. Germline assignment: CDR1 LNHDA and CDR2 SQIVND (reference sequence).

V is TRBV9 and J is TRBJ2-3, with D possibly being TRBD2 (5 bases). The CDR3 spans 15 residues. Germline values: CDR1 SGDLS, CDR2 YYNGEE. V was trimmed by 0 bases and J by 2 bases, leaving 10 bases between them. Written as DNA, the CDR3 is TGTGCCAGCAGCGTAGTAAGCGGACTCACAGATACGCAGTATTTT. Translating gives CASSVVSGLTDTQYF.

This chain joins TRBV9 and TRBJ2-1; 8 nucleotides line up with TRBD2. Germline loops: CDR1 SGDLS, CDR2 YYNGEE. V dropped 4 bases and J dropped 10; count of bases not matched to a gene: 19. The CDR3 runs to 17 residues. CDR3 sequence: CASSPQSTGTRGGEQFF. CDR3 DNA: TGTGCCAGCAGCCCCCAGTCTACCGGGACTAGAGGAGGGGAGCAGTTCTTC.

The chain uses TRBV9 and TRBJ2-1; D unresolved. Trimming cost V 1 base and J 3 bases, with 11 bases left between them. The length of the CDR3 is 15 residues. Germline V gives CDR1 SGDLS, CDR2 YYNGEE. The CDR3 spells CASSVISSRYNEQFF. CDR3 in DNA: TGTGCCAGCAGCGTAATATCTAGTCGCTACAATGAGCAGTTCTTC.

V gene TRBV9 combines with J gene TRBJ2-3; TRBD2 is a possible D gene (5 bases). The V gene's germline CDR1 is SGDLS and CDR2 YYNGEE. The CDR3 consists of 15 residues. V was clipped by 0 bases and J by 2 bases, with 10 bases between them. The CDR3 reads CASSVAASPTDTQYF. The CDR3 DNA follows: TGTGCCAGCAGCGTAGCGGCTAGCCCCACAGATACGCAGTATTTT. The full variable domain, rest sourced from reference TRBV9 and TRBJ2-3, is DSGVTQTPKHLITATGQRVTLRCSPRSGDLSVYWYQQSLDQGLQFLIQYYNGEERAKGNILERFSAQQFPDLHSELNLSSLELGDSALYFCASSVAASPTDTQYFGPGTRLTVL.

This chain links TRBV30 with TRBJ1-1, with D unclear. The germline V gene has CDR1 GTSNPN and CDR2 SVGIG (reference sequence). This CDR3 has 17 residues. Trimming removed 2 bases at V and 3 bases at J, with 22 bases between. The CDR3 spells CAWSPEGAGETDTEAFF. CDR3 DNA: TGTGCCTGGAGTCCCGAGGGCGCCGGCGAGACGGACACTGAAGCTTTCTTT.

This clone was picked up one time. This chain links TRBV6-5 with TRBJ1-2, with a possible D match to TRBD1 (6 bases). The CDR3 runs to 15 residues. The V gene lost 6 bases and the J gene lost 3 bases, with 17 bases spanning the gap. The germline V gene encodes CDR1 MNHEY and CDR2 SVGAGI. The CDR3 region is CASRRQFSGDYGYTF. The CDR3 DNA reads TGTGCCAGCAGGAGGCAATTCTCAGGGGACTATGGCTACACCTTC.

The rearrangement uses TRBV10-2 and TRBJ2-7; D is possibly TRBD1 (6 bases). The germline V and J ends were trimmed by 1 base and 3 bases, with 10 bases remaining between them. The V gene's germline CDR1 is WSHSY and CDR2 SAAADI. CDR3 length equals 14 residues. In DNA form, the CDR3 reads TGCGCCAGCAGTGAGTGGTCAGGGGTCTACGAGCAGTACTTC. It yields the protein CASSEWSGVYEQYF.

V is TRBV6-5 and J is TRBJ1-3, with TRBD1 identical over 9 bases. The CDR3 has 13 residues. Germline lookup yields CDR1 MNHEY and CDR2 SVGAGI. V shed 6 bases, J shed 9 bases, and the junction held 6 bases outside the gene matches. CDR3 coding DNA: TGTGCCAGCAGCAAGGGACAGGGAGGCACCATATATTTT. Amino acids: CASSKGQGGTIYF.

This chain uses TRBV7-2 with TRBJ2-2; 8 positions agree with TRBD1. The V gene's germline CDR1 is SGHTA and CDR2 FQGNSA. V lost 5 bases, J lost 9 bases, and 17 bases stayed unmatched. This CDR3 spans 17 amino acids. CDR3 sequence: CASSPGQGLVQSRELFF. The CDR3 DNA reads TGTGCCAGCAGCCCAGGACAGGGCCTTGTTCAAAGTAGGGAGCTGTTTTTT. The full variable domain, its missing parts supplied by reference TRBV7-2 and TRBJ2-2, is GAGVSQSPSNKVTEKGKDVELRCDPISGHTALYWYRQSLGQGLEFLIYFQGNSAPDKSGLPSDRFSAERTGGSVSTLTIQRTQQEDSAVYLCASSPGQGLVQSRELFFGEGSRLTVL.

The chain has TRBV28 and TRBJ1-2, with a tentative D call TRBD1 (5 bases). The CDR3 sequence is 12 residues long. The V end lost 4 bases, the J end lost 4 bases, and 7 bases lay between the germline ends. CDR1 MDHEN and CDR2 SYDVKM come from the germline V gene. The CDR3 coding sequence is TGTGCCAGCAGTTCCGACAGCTATGGCTACACCTTC. This codes for CASSSDSYGYTF.

The gene calls are TRBV11-2 and TRBJ1-2, with 9 bases that match TRBD1. This CDR3 is built from 12 residues. J was trimmed by 8 bases and V by 7 bases; bases with no gene match: 5. In germline, CDR1 is SGHAT, CDR2 FQNNGV. In nucleotides, the CDR3 is TGTGCCAGCACCCGGACAGGGGAAGGCTACACCTTC. It yields the protein CASTRTGEGYTF.

This clone was detected once. The rearrangement joins TRBV11-1 to TRBJ2-1; 10 bases line up with TRBD1. CDR1 and CDR2 from the germline V gene are SGHAT and FQDESV (reference sequence). The CDR3 covers 15 residues. V lost 1 base to trimming and J lost 8 bases; unmatched junction nucleotides: 5. Written as DNA, the CDR3 is TGTGCCAGCAGCTTAGGACAGGGGGCTCGGCATGAGCAGTTCTTC. Protein sequence: CASSLGQGARHEQFF.

The chain is built from TRBV2 and TRBJ2-3; maybe TRBD1 (6 bases). The V gene's germline CDR1 is SNHLY and CDR2 FYNNEI. The germline V and J ends were trimmed by 3 bases and 2 bases, with 12 bases remaining between them. CDR3 length equals 15 residues. Written as DNA, the CDR3 is TGTGCCAGCAGTGAGGCCAGGGGTTACACAGATACGCAGTATTTT. It specifies CASSEARGYTDTQYF.

The chain couples TRBV7-2 to TRBJ1-1; perhaps TRBD1 as D (6 bases). Trimming stripped 4 bases from V and 2 bases from J, with 14 bases between. The CDR3 is 15 amino acids. CDR1 is SGHTA and CDR2 is FQGNSA in the germline V gene. The CDR3 is CASSYFSQGNTEAFF. The DNA for the CDR3 is TGTGCCAGCAGCTACTTTTCACAGGGTAACACTGAAGCTTTCTTT.

The V gene is TRBV28, the J gene TRBJ1-2, with D hard to call. There are 15 residues in the CDR3. Per the germline V gene, CDR1 is MDHEN and CDR2 is SYDVKM. Trimming took off 1 base at V and 7 bases at J, with 16 bases between the two ends. CDR3 residues: CASSLYGSILRGYTF. The CDR3 nucleotides are TGTGCCAGCAGTTTATACGGTTCGATTTTACGTGGCTACACCTTC.